This TCR beta chain was sequenced during a study of blood T cell repertoires in COVID-19 (dated by TCRdb to 2018 to 2020). Regarding the research as a whole: ImmuneRACE Cohort 3 recovered participants were defined by two consecutive negative NP/OP PCR tests, healthcare professional clearance, or symptom resolution. The material from the prospective study consisted of cDNA or gDNA derived from T cells, B-cell-depleted T cells, or PBMCs. The samples were drawn from two sources: the first 160 participants of the ongoing ImmuneRACE study, and over 1,000 subjects contributed by 6 global collaborators. Collaborator samples came from the United States, Italy and Spain and covered acute and convalescent phases of COVID-19. The repertoires were released in a freely available public database meant as a resource for research on the immune response to SARS-CoV-2. HLA class I and class II types, where available, came from metadata supplied by the sample provider rather than from assay-based typing. The sample metadata nearly always contained a de-identified subject ID, COVID-19 status, age in years and sex. The dataset comprised deeply sampled blood TCRbeta repertoires from subjects exposed to, actively infected with, or recovered from COVID-19.

Overall study results and their limits: The amount of clinical and demographic metadata varied by source and participant and was provided uncurated.

To note about this clone: Its antigen is still unknown. Per-base qualities were not stored, and no clone one base away is much larger.

Reading from cysteine to phenylalanine, the CDR3 counts 14 amino acids. Just CDR3 DNA is preserved here, 42 bases in frame from base 1. Reading the germline V gene gives CDR1 MNHEY and CDR2 SVGAGI. V is pruned by 5 bases and J by 0 bases, leaving 3 bases of the junction without a gene match. TCRbeta CDR3 regions were amplified from genomic DNA by means of the immunoSEQ Assay, a bias-controlled multiplex PCR. Regarding the original processing steps: The number of nucleated cells in each sample was estimated from the amplification of reference gene primers within the assay. To quantify the absolute abundance of each unique TCRbeta CDR3 rearrangement, sequence reads were collapsed and filtered. For each sample, productive Simpson clonality was calculated as the square root of Simpson's diversity index across productive rearrangements. In its TCRdb copy, this immuneACCESS table keeps in-frame sequences only and misses some clones. Where compared with another copy, unresolved V genes explain less than half of these, and the others have no known cause. V and J calls and clone size are copied from that table; D and trimming were computed from the DNA. Present in this sample are under 400,000 clones, approximately 87% of which were seen just once. The ten largest clones capture about 2.1% of the sample.

In the prospective study, participants were about 18 to 95 years old, resided in 24 geographic areas of the United States, and were enrolled through a virtual design. To assign participants to cohorts, the prospective study relied on clinical history that participants themselves reported in a screening survey and a study questionnaire. Each participant in the prospective study had whole blood, serum and a nasopharyngeal or oropharyngeal swab collected by mobile phlebotomists. Over an approximately 2-month period, participants in the prospective study had the option of providing additional blood draws and questionnaires. Before DNA extraction, prospective study blood samples were shipped either frozen or at room temperature.

This receptor chain uses TRBV6-5 and TRBJ2-7; the junction holds 8 bases that match TRBD1. Input material: PBMCs or T cells enriched from blood (not recorded which). The receptor was isolated from a man aged 35-49 years in a cohort exposed to, infected with or recovered from COVID-19 (not recorded which). The DNA sequence reads TGTGCCAGCAGTAGGACAGGGAGCTCCTACGAGCAGTACTTC. The encoded protein is CASSRTGSSYEQYF.